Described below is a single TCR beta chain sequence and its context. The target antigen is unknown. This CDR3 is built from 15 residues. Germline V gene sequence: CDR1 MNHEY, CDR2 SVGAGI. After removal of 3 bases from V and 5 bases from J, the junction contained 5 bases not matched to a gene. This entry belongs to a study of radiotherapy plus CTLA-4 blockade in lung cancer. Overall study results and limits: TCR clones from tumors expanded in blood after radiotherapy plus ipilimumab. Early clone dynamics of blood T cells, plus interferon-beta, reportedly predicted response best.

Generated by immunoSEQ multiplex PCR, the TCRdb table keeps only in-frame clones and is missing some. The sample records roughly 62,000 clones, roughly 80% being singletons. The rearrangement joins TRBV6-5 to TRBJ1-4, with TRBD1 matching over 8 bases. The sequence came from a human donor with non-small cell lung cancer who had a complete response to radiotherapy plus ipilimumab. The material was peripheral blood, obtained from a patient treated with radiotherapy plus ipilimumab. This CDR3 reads CASSYTTGVNEKLFF. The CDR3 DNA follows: TGTGCCAGCAGTTATACGACAGGGGTGAATGAAAAACTGTTTTTT.